The TCR beta chain under discussion was sequenced for a study of blood T cell repertoires in COVID-19. Study in general: Samples came from the United States, Italy and Spain, spanning acute and convalescent COVID-19. The cDNA or gDNA used as material had been derived from T cells, B-cell-depleted T cells, or PBMCs.

Authors' methods: Estimates of nucleated cell counts were drawn from the amplification of reference gene primers. Sequenced by immunoSEQ multiplex PCR; TCRdb stores in-frame clones only, minus some. V and J calls and clone size are given by that table; D and trimming were obtained from the DNA. The table lists fewer than 250,000 clones, 83% of them singletons. In germline, CDR1 is MNHEY, CDR2 SVGEGT. V trimming: 5 bases; J trimming: 5 bases; junction bases outside the gene matches: 11. The CDR3 spans 16 residues. The source is a woman aged 45 to 65 with acute or convalescent COVID-19. Material for sequencing was peripheral blood. The gene calls are TRBV6-2 or TRBV6-3 and TRBJ2-2, with 7 bases aligning to TRBD2. The CDR3 sequence is CASSHPGRGITGELFF. DNA of the CDR3: TGTGCCAGCAGTCATCCAGGGCGGGGGATAACCGGGGAGCTGTTTTTT.